These 8 T cell receptor beta chains were all obtained from the same sample, sequenced in a study of control samples from healthy donors and cancer patients. The assay was immunoSEQ multiplex PCR, and TCRdb's table has in-frame clones only and misses some. The table has tens of thousands of clones, 93% seen once. Sequenced material: blood. The source of these receptors is a woman between 25 and 40 years old in good health.

The gene calls are TRBV6-1 and TRBJ2-7; TRBD2 matches 12 bases. Germline loops: CDR1 MNHNS, CDR2 SASEGT. V lost 3 bases, J lost 0 bases, and 12 bases stayed unmatched. The CDR3 has 19 amino acids. The chain's CDR3 is CASSDPGTSGRHFSYEQYF. Here the CDR3 DNA reads TGTGCCAGCAGTGACCCCGGGACTAGCGGGCGTCATTTCTCCTACGAGCAGTACTTC.

The chain couples TRBV2 to TRBJ1-1; possible D gene TRBD1, 6 bases. The CDR3 consists of 14 residues. V was clipped by 2 bases and J by 2 bases, with 9 bases between them. Germline CDR1 SNHLY, CDR2 FYNNEI. The CDR3 loop is CASSEQQGNTEAFF. CDR3 in DNA: TGTGCCAGCAGTGAACAACAGGGTAACACTGAAGCTTTCTTT. The full variable domain, in which reference TRBV2 and TRBJ1-1 provide the parts outside the CDR3, is EPEVTQTPSHQVTQMGQEVILRCVPISNHLYFYWYRQILGQKVEFLVSFYNNEISEKSEIFDDQFSVERPDGSNFTLKIRSTKLEDSAMYFCASSEQQGNTEAFFGQGTRLTVV.

V and J are TRBV5-3 and TRBJ2-5; D remains ambiguous. TRBV5-3 is an ORF for which the function is uncertain. V dropped 1 base and J dropped 1 base, with 14 bases sitting between them. There are 16 residues in the CDR3. The CDR3 loop is CARSLRRDNRQETQYF. CDR3 sequence (DNA): TGTGCCAGAAGCTTGCGAAGAGATAACCGCCAAGAGACCCAGTACTTC.

The V call is TRBV19, the J call TRBJ2-3; 11 bases are shared with TRBD1. The V gene end was trimmed by 8 bases and the J gene end by 5 bases; junction bases not matched to a gene: 15. CDR3 size: 17 residues. Germline lookup yields CDR1 LNHDA and CDR2 SQIVND (reference sequence). The CDR3 DNA follows: TGTGCCAGTCAACCCCTTACCGGACAGGGGGCGGGAGATACGCAGTATTTT. Protein sequence: CASQPLTGQGAGDTQYF.

This sequence joins TRBV28 and TRBJ1-4, with D unclear. The germline CDR1 and CDR2 sequences are MDHEN and SYDVKM. Trimming pared 4 bases from V and 8 bases from J, leaving 8 bases between. The CDR3 contains 12 residues. The CDR3 protein is CASSWTGEKLFF. CDR3 nucleotide sequence: TGTGCCAGCAGTTGGACCGGAGAAAAACTGTTTTTT.

The V and J genes are TRBV6-5 and TRBJ1-2, with D maybe TRBD1 (5 bases). The CDR3 covers 15 residues. Trimming took 5 bases from V and 0 from J, leaving 13 bases between them. CDR1 is MNHEY and CDR2 is SVGAGI in the germline V gene. The CDR3 here is CASSKSTEANYGYTF. CDR3 nucleotides: TGTGCCAGCAGTAAATCGACAGAAGCTAACTATGGCTACACCTTC.

The genes are TRBV28 and TRBJ2-7, with D unclear. Germline V gene sequence: CDR1 MDHEN, CDR2 SYDVKM. This CDR3 is built from 13 residues. V shed 3 bases and J shed 5 bases, with 11 bases lying between them. As DNA, the CDR3 is TGTGCCAGCAGTTTGGTGCGTCCCCACGAGCAGTACTTC. This encodes CASSLVRPHEQYF.

This CDR3 reads CASSIDLKRGRVSFSTDTQYF. The CDR3 bases are TGTGCCAGTAGTATAGATCTCAAGCGGGGGAGGGTCTCATTCAGCACAGATACGCAGTATTTT. The rearrangement uses TRBV19 and TRBJ2-3; TRBD2 matches 8 bases. The germline V gene encodes CDR1 LNHDA and CDR2 SQIVND (reference sequence). V gave up 0 bases and J gave up 0 bases; unmatched junction bases: 17. The CDR3 runs 21 residues.